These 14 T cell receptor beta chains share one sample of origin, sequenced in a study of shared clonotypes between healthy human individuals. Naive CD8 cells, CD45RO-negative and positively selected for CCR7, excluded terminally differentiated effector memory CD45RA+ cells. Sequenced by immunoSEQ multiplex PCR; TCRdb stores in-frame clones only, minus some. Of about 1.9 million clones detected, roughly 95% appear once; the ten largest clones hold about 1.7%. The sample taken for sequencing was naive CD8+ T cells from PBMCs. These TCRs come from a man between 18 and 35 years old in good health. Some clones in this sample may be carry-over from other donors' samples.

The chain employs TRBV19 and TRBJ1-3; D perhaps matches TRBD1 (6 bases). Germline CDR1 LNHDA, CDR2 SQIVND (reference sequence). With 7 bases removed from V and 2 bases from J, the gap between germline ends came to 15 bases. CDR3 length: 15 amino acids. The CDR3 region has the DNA TGTGCCAGTATGCTCAGGGGAGCTGCTGGAAACACCATATATTTT. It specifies CASMLRGAAGNTIYF.

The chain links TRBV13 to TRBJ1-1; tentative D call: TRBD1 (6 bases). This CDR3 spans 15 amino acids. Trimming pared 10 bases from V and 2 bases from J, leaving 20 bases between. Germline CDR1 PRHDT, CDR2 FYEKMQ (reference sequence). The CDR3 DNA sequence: TGTGCCACCACTAAACAGGGCCCTCCAAACACTGAAGCTTTCTTT. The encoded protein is CATTKQGPPNTEAFF.

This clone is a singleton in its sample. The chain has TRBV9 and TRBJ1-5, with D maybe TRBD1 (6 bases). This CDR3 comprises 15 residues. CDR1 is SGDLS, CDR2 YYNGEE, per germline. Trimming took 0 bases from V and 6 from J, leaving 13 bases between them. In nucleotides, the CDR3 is TGTGCCAGCAGCGTAGAATCGGGGGGGCGTCAGCCCCAGCATTTT. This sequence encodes CASSVESGGRQPQHF.

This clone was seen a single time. CDR3 protein: CASSSRRDIQYF. The CDR3 region has the DNA TGTGCCAGCAGTAGTAGACGGGACATTCAGTACTTC. The rearrangement links TRBV6-5 to TRBJ2-4; D is ambiguous. CDR3 length: 12 amino acids. The germline V gene has CDR1 MNHEY and CDR2 SVGAGI. V was shortened by 5 bases and J by 8 bases, with 10 bases between the two germline ends.

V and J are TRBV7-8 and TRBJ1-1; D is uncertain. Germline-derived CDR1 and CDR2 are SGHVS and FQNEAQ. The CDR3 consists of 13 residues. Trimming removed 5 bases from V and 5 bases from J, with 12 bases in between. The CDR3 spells CASSPGRGTEAFF. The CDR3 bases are TGTGCCAGCAGCCCGGGCCGGGGTACTGAAGCTTTCTTT.

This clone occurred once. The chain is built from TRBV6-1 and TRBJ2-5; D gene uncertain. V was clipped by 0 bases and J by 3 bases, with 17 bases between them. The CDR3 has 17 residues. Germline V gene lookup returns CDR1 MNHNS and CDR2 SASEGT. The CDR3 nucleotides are TGTGCCAGCAGTGAAGCCCAATTCGGTACTCCCAAAGAGACCCAGTACTTC. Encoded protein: CASSEAQFGTPKETQYF.

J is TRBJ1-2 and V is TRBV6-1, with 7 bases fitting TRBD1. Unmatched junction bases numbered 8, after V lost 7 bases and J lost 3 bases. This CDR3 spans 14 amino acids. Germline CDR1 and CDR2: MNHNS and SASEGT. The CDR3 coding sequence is TGTGCCAGCACCACCGACAGGGATCACTATGGCTACACCTTC. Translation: CASTTDRDHYGYTF.

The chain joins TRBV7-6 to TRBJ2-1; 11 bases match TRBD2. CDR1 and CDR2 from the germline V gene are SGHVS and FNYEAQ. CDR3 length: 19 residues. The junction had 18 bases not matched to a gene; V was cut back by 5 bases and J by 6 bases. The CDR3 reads CASSAPGLAELKRGNEQFF. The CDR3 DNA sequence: TGTGCCAGCAGCGCTCCGGGACTAGCGGAATTAAAAAGGGGCAATGAGCAGTTCTTC. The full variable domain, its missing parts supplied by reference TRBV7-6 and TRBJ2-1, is GAGVSQSPRYKVTKRGQDVALRCDPISGHVSLYWYRQALGQGPEFLTYFNYEAQQDKSGLPNDRFSAERPEGSISTLTIQRTEQRDSAMYRCASSAPGLAELKRGNEQFFGPGTRLTVL.

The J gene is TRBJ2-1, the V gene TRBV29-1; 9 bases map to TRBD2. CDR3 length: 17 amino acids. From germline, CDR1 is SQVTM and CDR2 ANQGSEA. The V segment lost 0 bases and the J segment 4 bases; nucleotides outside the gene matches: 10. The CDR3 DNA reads TGCAGCGTTGAAGATCTGGGGGGACTAGCTCCATACAATGAGCAGTTCTTC. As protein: CSVEDLGGLAPYNEQFF.

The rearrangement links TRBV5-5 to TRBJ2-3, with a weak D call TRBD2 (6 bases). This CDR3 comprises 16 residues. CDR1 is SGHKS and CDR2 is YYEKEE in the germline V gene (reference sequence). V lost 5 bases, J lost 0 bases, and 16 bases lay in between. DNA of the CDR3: TGTGCCAGCAGTGAAGAAGGACTAAAGAGCACAGATACGCAGTATTTT. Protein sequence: CASSEEGLKSTDTQYF.

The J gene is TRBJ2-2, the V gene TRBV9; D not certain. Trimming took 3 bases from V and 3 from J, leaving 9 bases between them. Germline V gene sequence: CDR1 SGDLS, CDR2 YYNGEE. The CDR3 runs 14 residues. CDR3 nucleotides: TGTGCCAGCAGCGCATATCAAGACACCGGGGAGCTGTTTTTT. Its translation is CASSAYQDTGELFF.

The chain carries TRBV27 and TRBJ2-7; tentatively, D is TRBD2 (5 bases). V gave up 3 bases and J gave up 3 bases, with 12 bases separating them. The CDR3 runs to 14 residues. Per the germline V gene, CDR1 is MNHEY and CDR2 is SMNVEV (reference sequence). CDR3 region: CASSLASSGYEQYF. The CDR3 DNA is TGTGCCAGCAGTTTGGCCTCGAGCGGCTACGAGCAGTACTTC.

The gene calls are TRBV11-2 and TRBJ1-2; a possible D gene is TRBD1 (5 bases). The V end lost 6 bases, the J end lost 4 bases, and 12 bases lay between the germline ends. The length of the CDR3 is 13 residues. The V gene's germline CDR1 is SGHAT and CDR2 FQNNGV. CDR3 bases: TGTGCCAGCAGAAAACCCGACAGCTATGGCTACACCTTC. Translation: CASRKPDSYGYTF.

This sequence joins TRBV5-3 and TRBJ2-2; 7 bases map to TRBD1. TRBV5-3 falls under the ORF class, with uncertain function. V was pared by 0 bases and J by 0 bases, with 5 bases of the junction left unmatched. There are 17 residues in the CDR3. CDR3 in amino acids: CARSLEARGSNTGELFF. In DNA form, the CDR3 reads TGTGCCAGAAGCTTGGAAGCCAGGGGGTCGAACACCGGGGAGCTGTTTTTT.